This TCR beta chain derives from a study of blood T cell repertoires in COVID-19. Study-wide context: In each case, the material was cDNA or gDNA derived from T cells, B-cell-depleted T cells, or PBMCs.

The junction had 9 bases not matched to a gene; V was cut back by 5 bases and J by 7 bases. The CDR3 is 14 amino acids. CDR1 is SNHLY, CDR2 FYNNEI, per germline. As handled by the study authors: Reference gene primer amplification in the assay estimated nucleated cell counts. The data were produced by immunoSEQ multiplex PCR, yet TCRdb's version contains in-frame clones alone and is incomplete. Clone size and V and J calls were adopted from that table, with D and trimming inferred from the DNA. The data contain 95,000 to 150,000 clones, about 90% of them singletons. The V gene is TRBV2, the J gene TRBJ1-1; TRBD1 matches 8 bases. The sequence derives from a man aged 45-65 years with COVID-19, enrolled during active disease. Sequencing was performed on peripheral blood. The CDR3 loop reads CASSRRDRRVEAFF. In DNA, the CDR3 is TGTGCCAGCAGTCGCCGGGACAGGAGGGTTGAAGCTTTCTTT. Full variable domain (rest looked up from reference TRBV2 and TRBJ1-1): EPEVTQTPSHQVTQMGQEVILRCVPISNHLYFYWYRQILGQKVEFLVSFYNNEISEKSEIFDDQFSVERPDGSNFTLKIRSTKLEDSAMYFCASSRRDRRVEAFFGQGTRLTVV.